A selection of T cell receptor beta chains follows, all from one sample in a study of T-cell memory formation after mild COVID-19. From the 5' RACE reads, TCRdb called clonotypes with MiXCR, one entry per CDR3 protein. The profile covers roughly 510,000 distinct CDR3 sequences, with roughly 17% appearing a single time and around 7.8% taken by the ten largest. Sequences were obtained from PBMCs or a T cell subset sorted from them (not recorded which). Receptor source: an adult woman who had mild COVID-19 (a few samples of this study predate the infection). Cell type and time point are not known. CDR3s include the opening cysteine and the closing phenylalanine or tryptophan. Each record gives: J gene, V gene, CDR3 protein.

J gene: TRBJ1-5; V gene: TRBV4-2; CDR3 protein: CASSPLGTDYQPQHF
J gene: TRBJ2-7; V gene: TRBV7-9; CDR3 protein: CASSPPASRRSYEQYF
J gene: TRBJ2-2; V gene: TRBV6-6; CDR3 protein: CASSRSGGVPANTGELFF
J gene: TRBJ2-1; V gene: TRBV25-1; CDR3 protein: CASSVGRLSYNEQFF
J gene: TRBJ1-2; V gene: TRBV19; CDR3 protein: CASVGGHVNGYTF
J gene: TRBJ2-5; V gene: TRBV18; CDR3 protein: CASSQLAGEQTQYF
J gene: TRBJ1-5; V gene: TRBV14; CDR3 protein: CASSQGGVGVQPQHF
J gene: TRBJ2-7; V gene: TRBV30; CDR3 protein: CAWSGQGDDEQYF
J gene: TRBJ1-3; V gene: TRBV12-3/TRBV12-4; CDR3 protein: CASRGDPGQKTGNTIYF
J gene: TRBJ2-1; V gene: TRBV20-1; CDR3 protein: CSARWTNEQFF
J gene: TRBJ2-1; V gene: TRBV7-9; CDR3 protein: CASSLVVQGDEQFF
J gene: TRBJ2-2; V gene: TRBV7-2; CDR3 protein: CASSLRQGTGELFF
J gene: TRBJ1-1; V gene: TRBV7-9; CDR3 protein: CASSLGFGENTEAFF
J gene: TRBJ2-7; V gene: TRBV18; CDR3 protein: CASSPQGTEQYF
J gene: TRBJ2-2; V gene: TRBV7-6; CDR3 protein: CASSLKDRVAGELFF
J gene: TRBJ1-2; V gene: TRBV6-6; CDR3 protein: CASTNREPHGYTF
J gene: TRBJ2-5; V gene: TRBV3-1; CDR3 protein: CASSLRQVAQETQYF
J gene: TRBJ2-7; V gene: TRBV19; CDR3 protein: CASSIGVAYEQYF
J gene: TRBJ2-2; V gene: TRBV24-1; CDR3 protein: CATSDRLAGGPTGELFF
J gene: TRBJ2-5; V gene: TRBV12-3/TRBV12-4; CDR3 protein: CASSSGRGYQETQYF
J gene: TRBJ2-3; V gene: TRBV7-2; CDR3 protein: CASSSGQGNLNTQYF
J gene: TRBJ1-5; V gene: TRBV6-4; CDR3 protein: CASSEAGDRISNQPQHF
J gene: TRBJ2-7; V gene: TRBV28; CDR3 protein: CASSVDSYEQYF
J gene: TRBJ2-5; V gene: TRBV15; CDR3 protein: CATSRDPGFQETQYF
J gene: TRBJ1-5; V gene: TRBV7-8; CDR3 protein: CASSLDKRTGKSSEPQHF
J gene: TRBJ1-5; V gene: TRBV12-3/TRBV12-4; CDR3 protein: CASSSQGTDQPQHF
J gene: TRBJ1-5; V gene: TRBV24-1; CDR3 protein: CATSGPTVSQPQHF
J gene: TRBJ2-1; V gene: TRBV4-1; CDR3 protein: CASSQDPGTSGRAFNEQFF
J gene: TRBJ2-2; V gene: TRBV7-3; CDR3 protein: CASSLQPNTGELFF
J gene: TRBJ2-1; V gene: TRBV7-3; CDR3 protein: CASSLSGGGGNEQFF
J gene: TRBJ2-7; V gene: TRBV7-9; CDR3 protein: CASIPPGALSLDYEQYF
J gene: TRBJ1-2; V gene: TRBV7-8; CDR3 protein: CASSRRDSNYGYTF
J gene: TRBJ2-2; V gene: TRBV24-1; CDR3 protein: CATSDPGQGNTGELFF
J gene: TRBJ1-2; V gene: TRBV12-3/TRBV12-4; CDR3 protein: CASSFQGYYGYTF
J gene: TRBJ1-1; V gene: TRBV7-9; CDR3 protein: CASSPRDRGSTEAFF
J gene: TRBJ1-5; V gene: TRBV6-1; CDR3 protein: CASSELATGVRNQPQHF
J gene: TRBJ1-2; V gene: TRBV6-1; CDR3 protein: CASSARQLGYTF
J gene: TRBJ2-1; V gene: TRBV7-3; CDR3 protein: CASSYTGTSGGSRSYNEQFF
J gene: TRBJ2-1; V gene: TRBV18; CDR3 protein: CASSPETGYYNEQFF
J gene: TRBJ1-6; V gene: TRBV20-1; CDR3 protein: CSARDPGTQGLNSPLHF
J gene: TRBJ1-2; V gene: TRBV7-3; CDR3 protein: CASSPQGSDYGYTF
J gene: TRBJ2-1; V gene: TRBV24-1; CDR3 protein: CATSDYTNEQFF
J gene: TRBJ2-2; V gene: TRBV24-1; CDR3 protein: CATSGALNTGELFF
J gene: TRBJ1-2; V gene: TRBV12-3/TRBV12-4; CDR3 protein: CASRSRDRDYGYTF
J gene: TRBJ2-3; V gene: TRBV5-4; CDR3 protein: CASSQDRAGTDTQYF
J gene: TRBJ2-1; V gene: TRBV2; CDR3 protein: CASSEWAVAQFF
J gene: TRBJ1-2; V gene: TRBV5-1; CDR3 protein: CASSPLDSFYGYTF
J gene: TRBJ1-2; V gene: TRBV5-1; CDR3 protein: CASSLGGQGDGYTF
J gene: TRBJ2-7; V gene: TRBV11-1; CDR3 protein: CASSLFRGYEQYF
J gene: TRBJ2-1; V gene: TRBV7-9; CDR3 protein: CASSLGGTEANYNEQFF
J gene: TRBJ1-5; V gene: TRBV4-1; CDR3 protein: CASSQDGVVGQPQHF